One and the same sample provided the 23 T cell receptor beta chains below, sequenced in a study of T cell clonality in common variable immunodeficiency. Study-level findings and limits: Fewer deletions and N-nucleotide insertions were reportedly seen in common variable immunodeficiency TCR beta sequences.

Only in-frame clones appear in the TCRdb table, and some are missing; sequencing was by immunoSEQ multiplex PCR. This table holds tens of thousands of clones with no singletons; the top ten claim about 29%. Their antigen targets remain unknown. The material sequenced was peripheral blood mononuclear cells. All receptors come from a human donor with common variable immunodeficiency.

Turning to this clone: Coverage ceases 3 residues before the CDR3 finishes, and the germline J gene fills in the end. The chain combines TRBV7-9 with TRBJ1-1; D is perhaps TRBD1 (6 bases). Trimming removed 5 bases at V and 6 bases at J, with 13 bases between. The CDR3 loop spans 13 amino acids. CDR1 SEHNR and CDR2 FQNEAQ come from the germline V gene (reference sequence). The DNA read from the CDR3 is TGTGCCAGCAGCCCCACAGGGTCAGCTGAA. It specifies CASSPTGSAE. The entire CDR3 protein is CASSPTGSAEAFF. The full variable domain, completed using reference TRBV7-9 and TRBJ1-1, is DTGVSQNPRHKITKRGQNVTFRCDPISEHNRLYWYRQTLGQGPEFLTYFQNEAQLEKSRLLSDRFSAERPKGSFSTLEIQRTEQGDSAMYLCASSPTGSAEAFFGQGTRLTVV.

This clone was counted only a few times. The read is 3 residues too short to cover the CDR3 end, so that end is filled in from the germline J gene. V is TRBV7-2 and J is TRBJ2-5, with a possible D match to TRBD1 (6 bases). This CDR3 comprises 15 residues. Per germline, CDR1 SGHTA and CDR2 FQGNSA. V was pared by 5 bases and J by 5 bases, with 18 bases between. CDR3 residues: CASSPLGHGRETQYF. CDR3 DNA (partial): TGTGCCAGCAGCCCTCTGGGACACGGTAGGGAGACC.

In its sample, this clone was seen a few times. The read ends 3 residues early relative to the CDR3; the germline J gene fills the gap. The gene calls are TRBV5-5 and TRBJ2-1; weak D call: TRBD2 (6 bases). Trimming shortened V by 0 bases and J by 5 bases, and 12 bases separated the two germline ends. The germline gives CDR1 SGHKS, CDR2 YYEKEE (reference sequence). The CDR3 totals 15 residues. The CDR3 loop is CASSLEGLSNNEQFF. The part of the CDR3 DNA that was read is TGTGCCAGCAGCTTGGAAGGACTATCAAACAATGAG.

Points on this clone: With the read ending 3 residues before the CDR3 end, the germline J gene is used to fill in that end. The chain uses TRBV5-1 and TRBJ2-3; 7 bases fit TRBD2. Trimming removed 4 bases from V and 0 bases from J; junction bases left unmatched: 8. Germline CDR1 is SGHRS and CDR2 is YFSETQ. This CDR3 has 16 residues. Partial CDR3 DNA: TGCGCCAGCAGCCTCCCAGGGACTACTAGCACAGATACG. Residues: CASSLPGTTSTDT. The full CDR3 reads CASSLPGTTSTDTQYF.

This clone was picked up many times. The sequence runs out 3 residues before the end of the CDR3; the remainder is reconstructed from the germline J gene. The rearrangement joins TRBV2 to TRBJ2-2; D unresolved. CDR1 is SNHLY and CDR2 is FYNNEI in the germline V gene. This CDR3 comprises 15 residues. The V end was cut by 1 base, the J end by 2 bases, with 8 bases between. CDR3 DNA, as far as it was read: TGTGCCAGCAGTGAAGATTACTTTAACACCGGGGAG. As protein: CASSEDYFNTGE. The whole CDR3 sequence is CASSEDYFNTGELFF.

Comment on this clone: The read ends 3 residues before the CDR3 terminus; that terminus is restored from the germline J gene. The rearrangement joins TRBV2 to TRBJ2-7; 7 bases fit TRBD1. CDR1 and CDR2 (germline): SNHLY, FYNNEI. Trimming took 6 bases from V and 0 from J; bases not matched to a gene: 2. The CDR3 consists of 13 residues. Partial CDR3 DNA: TGTGCCAGCAGGGGGACAGCCTCCTACGAG. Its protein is CASRGTASYE. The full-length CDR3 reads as CASRGTASYEQYF.

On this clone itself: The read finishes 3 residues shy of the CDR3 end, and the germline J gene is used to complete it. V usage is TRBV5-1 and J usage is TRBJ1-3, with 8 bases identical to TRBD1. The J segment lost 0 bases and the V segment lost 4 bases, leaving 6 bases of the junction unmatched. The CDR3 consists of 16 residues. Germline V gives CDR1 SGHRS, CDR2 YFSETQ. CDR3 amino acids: CASSPQTGGSGNTIYF. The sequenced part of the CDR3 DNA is TGCGCCAGCAGCCCCCAAACAGGGGGCTCTGGAAACACC.

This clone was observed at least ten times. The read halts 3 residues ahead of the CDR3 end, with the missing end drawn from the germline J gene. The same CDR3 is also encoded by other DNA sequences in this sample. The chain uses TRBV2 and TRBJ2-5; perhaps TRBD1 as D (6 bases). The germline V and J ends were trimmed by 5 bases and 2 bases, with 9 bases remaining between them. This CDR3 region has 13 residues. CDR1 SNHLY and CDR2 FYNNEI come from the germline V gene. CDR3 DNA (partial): TGTGCCAGCAGTCAGACAGGTCAAGAGACC. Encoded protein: CASSQTGQET. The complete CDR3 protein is CASSQTGQETQYF.

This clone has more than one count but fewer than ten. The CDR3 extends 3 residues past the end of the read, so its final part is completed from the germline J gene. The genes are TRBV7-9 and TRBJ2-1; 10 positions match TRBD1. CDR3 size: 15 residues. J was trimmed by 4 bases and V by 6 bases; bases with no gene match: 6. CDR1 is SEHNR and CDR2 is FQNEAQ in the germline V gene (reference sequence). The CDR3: CASSRDRGAYNEQFF. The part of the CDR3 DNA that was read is TGTGCCAGCAGTCGGGACAGGGGAGCATACAATGAG.

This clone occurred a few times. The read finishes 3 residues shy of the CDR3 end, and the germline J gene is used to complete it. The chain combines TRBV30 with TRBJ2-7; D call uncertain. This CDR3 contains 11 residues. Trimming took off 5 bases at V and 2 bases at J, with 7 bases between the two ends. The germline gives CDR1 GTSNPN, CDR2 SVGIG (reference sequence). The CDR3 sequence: CAWGRPYEQYF. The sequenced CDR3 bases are TGTGCCTGGGGCAGGCCCTACGAG.

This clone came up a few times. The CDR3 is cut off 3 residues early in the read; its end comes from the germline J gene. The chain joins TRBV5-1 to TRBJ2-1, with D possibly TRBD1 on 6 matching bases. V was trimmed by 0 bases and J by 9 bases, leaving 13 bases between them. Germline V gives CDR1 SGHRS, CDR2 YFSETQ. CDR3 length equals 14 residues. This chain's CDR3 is CASSLGGRDSEQFF. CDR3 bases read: TGCGCCAGCAGCTTGGGGGGGCGCGACAGTGAG.

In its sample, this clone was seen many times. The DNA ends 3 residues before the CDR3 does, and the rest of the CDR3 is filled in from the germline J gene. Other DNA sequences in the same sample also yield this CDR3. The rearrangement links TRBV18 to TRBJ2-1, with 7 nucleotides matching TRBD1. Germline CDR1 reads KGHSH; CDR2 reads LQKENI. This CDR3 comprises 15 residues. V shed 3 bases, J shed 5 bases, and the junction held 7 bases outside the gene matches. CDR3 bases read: TGTGCCAGCTCACCCACAGGGGCCCCCCACAATGAG. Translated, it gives CASSPTGAPHNE. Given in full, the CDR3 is CASSPTGAPHNEQFF.

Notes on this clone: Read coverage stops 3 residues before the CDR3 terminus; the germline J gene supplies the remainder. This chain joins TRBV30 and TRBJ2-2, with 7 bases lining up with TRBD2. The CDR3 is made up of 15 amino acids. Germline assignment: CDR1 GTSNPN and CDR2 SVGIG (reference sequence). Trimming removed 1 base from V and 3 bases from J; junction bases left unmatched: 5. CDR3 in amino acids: CAWSAGLSDTGELFF. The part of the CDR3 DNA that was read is TGTGCCTGGAGTGCGGGACTATCTGACACCGGGGAG.

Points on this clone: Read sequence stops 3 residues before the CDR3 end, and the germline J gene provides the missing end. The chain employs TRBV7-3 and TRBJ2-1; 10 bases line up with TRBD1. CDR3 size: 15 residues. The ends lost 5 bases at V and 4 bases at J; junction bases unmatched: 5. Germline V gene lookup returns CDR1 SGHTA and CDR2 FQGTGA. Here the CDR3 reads CASSPGTGAYNEQFF. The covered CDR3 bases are TGTGCCAGCAGCCCCGGGACAGGGGCTTACAATGAG.

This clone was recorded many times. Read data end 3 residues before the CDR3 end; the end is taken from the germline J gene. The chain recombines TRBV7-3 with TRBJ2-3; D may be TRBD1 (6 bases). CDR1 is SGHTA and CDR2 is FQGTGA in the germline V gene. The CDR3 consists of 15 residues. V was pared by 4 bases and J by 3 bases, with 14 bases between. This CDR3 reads CASSYSGAGTDTQYF. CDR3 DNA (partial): TGTGCCAGCAGCTATTCAGGGGCTGGGACAGATACG.

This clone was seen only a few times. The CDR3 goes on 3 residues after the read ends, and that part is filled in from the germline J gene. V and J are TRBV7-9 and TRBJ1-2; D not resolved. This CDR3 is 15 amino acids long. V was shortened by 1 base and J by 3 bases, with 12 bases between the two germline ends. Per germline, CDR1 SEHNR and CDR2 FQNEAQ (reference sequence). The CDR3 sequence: CASSLGIGRDYGYTF. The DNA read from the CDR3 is TGTGCCAGCAGCTTAGGAATAGGTCGGGACTATGGC.

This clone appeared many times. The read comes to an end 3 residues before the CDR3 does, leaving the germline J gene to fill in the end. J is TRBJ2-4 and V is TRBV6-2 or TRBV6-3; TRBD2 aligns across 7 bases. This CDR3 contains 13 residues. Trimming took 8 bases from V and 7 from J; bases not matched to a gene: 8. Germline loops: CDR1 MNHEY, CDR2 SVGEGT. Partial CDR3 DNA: TGTGCCAGCTCGGGACTACAGAGGAACATT. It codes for CASSGLQRNI. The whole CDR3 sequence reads CASSGLQRNIQYF.

Partial CDR3 DNA: TGTGCCAGCAGCTTACTAGCGGGGGTTCAAGAGACC. This translates into CASSLLAGVQET. The CDR3 reads in full as CASSLLAGVQETQYF. The chain is built from TRBV7-3 and TRBJ2-5, with TRBD2 matching 10 bases. The read ends 3 residues shy of where the CDR3 ends; the end is completed using the germline J gene. Trimming removed 2 bases from V and 2 bases from J; junction bases left unmatched: 2. This CDR3 has 15 amino acids. CDR1 is SGHTA and CDR2 is FQGTGA in the germline V gene.

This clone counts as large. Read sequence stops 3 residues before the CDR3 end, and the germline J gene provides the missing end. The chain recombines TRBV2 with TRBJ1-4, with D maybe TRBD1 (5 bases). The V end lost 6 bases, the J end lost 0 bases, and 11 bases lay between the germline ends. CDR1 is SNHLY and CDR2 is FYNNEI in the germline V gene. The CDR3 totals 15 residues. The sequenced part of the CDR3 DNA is TGTGCCAGCAGGACAGTTTTTGCAACTAATGAAAAA. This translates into CASRTVFATNEK. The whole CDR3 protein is CASRTVFATNEKLFF.

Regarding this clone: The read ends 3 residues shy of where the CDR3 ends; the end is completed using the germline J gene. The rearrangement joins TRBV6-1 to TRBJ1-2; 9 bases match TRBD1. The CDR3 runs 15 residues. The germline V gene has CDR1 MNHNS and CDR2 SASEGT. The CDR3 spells CASSEALQGAWDYTF. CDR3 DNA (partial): TGTGCCAGCAGTGAAGCGTTACAGGGGGCGTGGGAC.

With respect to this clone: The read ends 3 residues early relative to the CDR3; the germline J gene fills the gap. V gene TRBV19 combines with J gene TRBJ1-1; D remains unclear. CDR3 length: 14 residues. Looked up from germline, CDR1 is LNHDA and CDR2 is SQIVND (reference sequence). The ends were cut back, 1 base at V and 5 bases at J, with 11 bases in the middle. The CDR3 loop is CASSIGSGATEAFF. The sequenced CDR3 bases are TGTGCCAGTAGTATAGGGTCCGGAGCGACTGAA.

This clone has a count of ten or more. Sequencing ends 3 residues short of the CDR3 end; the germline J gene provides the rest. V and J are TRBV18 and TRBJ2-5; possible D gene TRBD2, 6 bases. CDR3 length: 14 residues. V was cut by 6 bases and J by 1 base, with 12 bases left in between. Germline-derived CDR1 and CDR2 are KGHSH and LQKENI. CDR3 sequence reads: CASSPGLFQETQYF. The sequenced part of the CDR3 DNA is TGTGCCAGCTCTCCGGGACTCTTCCAAGAGACC.

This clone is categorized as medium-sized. Incomplete CDR3 DNA: TGTGCCACCAGCAGAGATTTAAACACAGATACG. Translated: CATSRDLNTDT. The entire CDR3 is CATSRDLNTDTQYF. The chain recombines TRBV15 with TRBJ2-3; D unresolved. The CDR3 end lies 3 residues beyond the end of the read and is filled in from the germline J gene. V lost 0 bases and J lost 2, with 6 bases in between. This CDR3 has 14 amino acids. CDR1 is LNHNV and CDR2 is YYDKDF in the germline V gene (reference sequence).